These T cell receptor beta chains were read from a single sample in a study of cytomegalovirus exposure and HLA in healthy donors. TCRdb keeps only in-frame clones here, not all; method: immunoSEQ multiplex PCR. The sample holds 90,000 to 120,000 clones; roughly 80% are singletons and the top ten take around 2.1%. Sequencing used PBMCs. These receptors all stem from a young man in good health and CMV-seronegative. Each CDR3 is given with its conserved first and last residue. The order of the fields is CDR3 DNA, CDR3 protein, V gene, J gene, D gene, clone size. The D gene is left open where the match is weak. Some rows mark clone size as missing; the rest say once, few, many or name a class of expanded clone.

TGTGCCAGCAGCGTATCTAGCGGTAAACAAGAGACCCAGTACTTC	CASSVSSGKQETQYF	TRBV9	TRBJ2-5	TRBD2	.
TGTGCCAGCCATAGACTAGCGGTGCGAGAGACCCAGTACTTC	CASHRLAVRETQYF	TRBV7-8	TRBJ2-5	TRBD2	once
TGTGCCAGCCGAGGCGTCCTGAGCTCCTATAATTCACCCCTCCACTTT	CASRGVLSSYNSPLHF	TRBV27	TRBJ1-6	.	.
TGCAGCGTTGAAGCCCGGACAGGGGTCAACAATGAGCAGTTCTTC	CSVEARTGVNNEQFF	TRBV29-1	TRBJ2-1	TRBD1	.
TGTGCCAGCAGCTTAACCTCGGGGTTAGGCACTGAAGCTTTCTTT	CASSLTSGLGTEAFF	TRBV11-1	TRBJ1-1	.	.
TGTGCCAGCAATAGTCCAGGTAGCTATGGCTACACCTTC	CASNSPGSYGYTF	TRBV2	TRBJ1-2	.	few
TGTGCCAGCAGCCCTGGGACATCGAACTATGGCTACACCTTC	CASSPGTSNYGYTF	TRBV6-4	TRBJ1-2	.	.
TGTGCCAGCACCCTGGCACACGAGCAGTACTTC	CASTLAHEQYF	TRBV28	TRBJ2-7	.	.
TGCGCCAGCAGCTTGGACAGGGGGGTGACTGAAGCTTTCTTT	CASSLDRGVTEAFF	TRBV5-1	TRBJ1-1	TRBD1	.
TGTGCCAGCAGCTTTGGGACAGGGGCCTGGAGGAACACTGAAGCTTTCTTT	CASSFGTGAWRNTEAFF	TRBV11-2	TRBJ1-1	TRBD1	once
TGTGCCAGCAGCCAGCACGGGACTATATCCTACGAGCAGTACTTC	CASSQHGTISYEQYF	TRBV5-4	TRBJ2-7	TRBD2	.
TGTGCCAGCAGCCGGTCAGGGTACTATGGCTACACCTTC	CASSRSGYYGYTF	TRBV7-6	TRBJ1-2	.	.
TGTGCCATCCGGGGCAGGGGATTTGGAAACACCATATATTTT	CAIRGRGFGNTIYF	TRBV25-1	TRBJ1-3	.	few
TGCAGCGTTGAGAGGGGGCGCACAGATACGCAGTATTTT	CSVERGRTDTQYF	TRBV29-1	TRBJ2-3	TRBD1	.
TGTGCCAGCAGTCCGGGACAAGTAGCCAGACAGCCCCAGCATTTT	CASSPGQVARQPQHF	TRBV2	TRBJ1-5	.	.
TGTGCCAGCAGTTCGGGACTAGGGGAAGAGACCCAGTACTTC	CASSSGLGEETQYF	TRBV6-5	TRBJ2-5	TRBD2	.
TGTGCCAGCAGTTACTCTTCACACCTTTACGAGCAGTACTTC	CASSYSSHLYEQYF	TRBV6-5	TRBJ2-7	.	.
TGTGCCAGCAGCTTAGCGCTAGCGGGAGGGGAGACCCAGTACTTC	CASSLALAGGETQYF	TRBV7-2	TRBJ2-5	TRBD2	.
TGCGCCAGCAGCCACCCGCGGGAGAACGAGCAGTTCTTC	CASSHPRENEQFF	TRBV4-1	TRBJ2-1	TRBD2	once
TGTGCCAGCAGTTTAAGACAGGGCAGCGGGAGGGGTGAGCAGTTCTTC	CASSLRQGSGRGEQFF	TRBV28	TRBJ2-1	TRBD2	.
TGTGCCAGCAGTGAGGTAACAGGGCGGGTGTGGGAGCAGTACTTC	CASSEVTGRVWEQYF	TRBV25-1	TRBJ2-7	.	.
TGTGCCAGTAGCCAAGAGGTTTTCCCGGCCTACGAGCAGTACTTC	CASSQEVFPAYEQYF	TRBV4-2	TRBJ2-7	.	.
TGTGCCAGCAGCAACTTTAACTATGGCTACACCTTC	CASSNFNYGYTF	TRBV28	TRBJ1-2	.	.
TGCAGCGCGCTTCAGGTGACCTCCTACGAGCAGTACTTC	CSALQVTSYEQYF	TRBV29-1	TRBJ2-7	.	.
TGTGCCAGCAGTTACTTACTGGACAGGGGCGTCAATCAGCCCCAGCATTTT	CASSYLLDRGVNQPQHF	TRBV28	TRBJ1-5	TRBD1	.
TGTGCCAGCAGGCTCCGGGGTGAGCAGTTCTTC	CASRLRGEQFF	TRBV2	TRBJ2-1	.	.
TGTGCCTCAGCGGTTTCCTACGAGCAGTACTTC	CASAVSYEQYF	TRBV30	TRBJ2-7	.	once
TGCGCCAGCAGCCAAACAGGGGTCAACACTGAAGCTTTCTTT	CASSQTGVNTEAFF	TRBV4-1	TRBJ1-1	TRBD1	.
TGTGCCAGCTCACCCAGACAGGGTGTGAACACCGGGGAGCTGTTTTTT	CASSPRQGVNTGELFF	TRBV18	TRBJ2-2	TRBD1	.
TGTGCCTGGGGACAGGGTCTGGCGTCTGGAAACACCATATATTTT	CAWGQGLASGNTIYF	TRBV30	TRBJ1-3	TRBD1	.
TGTGCCTGGAGTCTGGGGCTAGGATCACCCCTCCACTTT	CAWSLGLGSPLHF	TRBV30	TRBJ1-6	.	.
TGTGCCAGCAGCGAAAATACAGGGCACGCCGGGGAGCTGTTTTTT	CASSENTGHAGELFF	TRBV4-2	TRBJ2-2	.	.
TGTGCCAGCAGTGAATCCGGGGACTCCGCGGCGAACATTCAGTACTTC	CASSESGDSAANIQYF	TRBV25-1	TRBJ2-4	.	.
TGTGCCACCAGCCGGGACAGGGTTGGCAATTCACCCCTCCACTTT	CATSRDRVGNSPLHF	TRBV15	TRBJ1-6	TRBD1	.
TGTGCCAGCAGTTTAACCGGACAGGGTCACTCCTACGAGCAGTACTTC	CASSLTGQGHSYEQYF	TRBV6-5	TRBJ2-7	TRBD1	.
TGTGCCAGCTCACCTCGGGACAGCCACGAGCAGTACTTC	CASSPRDSHEQYF	TRBV18	TRBJ2-7	TRBD1	.
TGCGCCAGCAGCCAGGACGAGCGGGACGAGTTCTTC	CASSQDERDEFF	TRBV4-1	TRBJ2-1	TRBD2	.
TGTGCCAGCTCCCTAAGACAGGATCAGTCCTACGAGCAGTACTTC	CASSLRQDQSYEQYF	TRBV18	TRBJ2-7	.	once
TGCGCCAGCAGCAGCGGACAGGGACGGGAGACCCAGTACTTC	CASSSGQGRETQYF	TRBV5-1	TRBJ2-5	TRBD1	.
TGCGCCAGCAGCTGGTCCGGGACAGAGAGCCGCTACGAGCAGTACTTC	CASSWSGTESRYEQYF	TRBV5-1	TRBJ2-7	TRBD1	.
TGTGCCAGCAGCGTAGGCGGGAGGGGCGGGAGTGATAATGAGCAGTTCTTC	CASSVGGRGGSDNEQFF	TRBV9	TRBJ2-1	TRBD2	.